What follows are 12 T cell receptor beta chains derived from one specimen sequenced in a study of T-cell memory formation after mild COVID-19. In TCRdb, the 5' RACE reads were re-called with MiXCR into one record per CDR3 protein. Of about 90,000 distinct CDR3 sequences listed, over 13% are singletons. The sequencing input was PBMCs or a T cell subset sorted from them (not recorded which). The origin of the receptors is a man between 18 and 29 years old who had mild COVID-19 (a few samples of this study predate the infection). Cell type and time point are not known.

This clonotype was observed a few times. This sequence joins TRBV7-3 and TRBJ2-3; the D gene is possibly TRBD2 (6 bases). This CDR3 has 16 amino acids. Germline V gives CDR1 SGHTA, CDR2 FQGTGA. Trimming stripped 5 bases from V and 0 bases from J, with 15 bases between. The CDR3 here is CASSPRGLGSTDTQYF. CDR3 DNA: TGTGCCAGCAGCCCCCGGGGACTGGGCAGCACAGATACGCAGTATTTT.

The chain's CDR3 is CASTRQGASYNEQFF. CDR3 nucleotides: TGTGCCAGCACCCGACAGGGGGCCTCCTACAATGAGCAGTTCTTC. The rearrangement joins TRBV6-2 or TRBV6-3 to TRBJ2-1; the match to TRBD1 covers 10 bases. Germline CDR1 reads MNHEY; CDR2 reads SVGEGT. With 7 bases clipped from V and 0 bases from J, the junction kept 3 bases outside the gene matches. CDR3 length equals 15 residues.

This clonotype has ten or more counts. The chain has TRBV29-1 and TRBJ2-3; 9 nucleotides align to TRBD1. V lost 7 bases and J lost 4; bases outside the gene matches: 6. Germline-derived CDR1 and CDR2 are SQVTM and ANQGSEA. This CDR3 comprises 13 residues. The CDR3 coding sequence is TGCAGCGGGCGGGACAGGGAACCAGATACGCAGTATTTT. Its translation is CSGRDREPDTQYF.

This clonotype was counted a few times. The V call is TRBV12-5, the J call TRBJ2-1; D gene unclear. The V gene's germline CDR1 is LGHNT and CDR2 FRNRAP. The CDR3 length is 14 residues. Trimming took 2 bases from V and 0 from J, leaving 5 bases between them. The CDR3 sequence: CASGLLSSYNEQFF. CDR3 in DNA: TGTGCTAGTGGTTTGCTCAGCTCCTACAATGAGCAGTTCTTC.

The chain couples TRBV5-6 to TRBJ1-2, with D perhaps TRBD1 (6 bases). V gave up 1 base and J gave up 2 bases, with 9 bases separating them. CDR1 and CDR2 (germline): SGHDT, YYEEEE. This CDR3 contains 14 residues. CDR3 bases: TGTGCCAGCAGCTTGTCAGGGGCGAACTATGGCTACACCTTC. It specifies CASSLSGANYGYTF.

This clonotype qualifies as large. The V call is TRBV12-3 or TRBV12-4, the J call TRBJ2-2, with TRBD1 as a possible D gene (5 bases). Trimming took off 6 bases at V and 5 bases at J, with 7 bases between the two ends. This CDR3 is built from 12 residues. The CDR3 loop reads CASSQGTGELFF. DNA of the CDR3: TGTGCCAGCAGCCAGGGAACCGGGGAGCTGTTTTTT.

The chain employs TRBV25-1 and TRBJ2-5; TRBD1 matches at 7 bases. The CDR3 contains 16 residues. Losses at the gene ends were 4 bases for V and 0 bases for J; bases not matched to a gene: 8. The germline CDR1 and CDR2 sequences are MGHDK and SYGVNS. The CDR3, as DNA: TGTGCCAGCAGTGCCAGAACCGGGACAGACCAAGAGACCCAGTACTTC. Protein: CASSARTGTDQETQYF.

This clonotype was observed a few times. The rearrangement uses TRBV5-6 and TRBJ2-3; 8 bases match TRBD1. CDR1 and CDR2 from the germline V gene are SGHDT and YYEEEE. The trim removed 0 bases at V and 5 bases at J, leaving 11 bases unmatched. The CDR3 is 17 amino acids. DNA for the CDR3: TGTGCCAGCAGCTTGGATCAGGGGGCGCGTTCGGGAGATACGCAGTATTTT. It codes for CASSLDQGARSGDTQYF.

This clonotype was counted between two and nine times. The chain combines TRBV29-1 with TRBJ2-7; D is ambiguous. The CDR3 has 14 amino acids. Deletions cut 6 bases from V and 4 bases from J, with 19 bases between. Per germline, CDR1 SQVTM and CDR2 ANQGSEA. The CDR3 DNA is TGCAGCGTGGCCGTGTGGACGGATTTTTACGAGCAGTACTTC. It specifies CSVAVWTDFYEQYF.

The chain uses TRBV5-1 and TRBJ2-7; D tentatively fits TRBD1 or TRBD2 (5 bases each). The V gene's germline CDR1 is SGHRS and CDR2 YFSETQ. V lost 1 base to trimming and J lost 3 bases, with 8 bases between them. The CDR3 runs 13 residues. CDR3 amino acids: CASSLRDHYEQYF. DNA for the CDR3: TGCGCCAGCAGCTTGAGGGACCACTACGAGCAGTACTTC.

This clonotype was seen only once. The chain couples TRBV28 to TRBJ2-5; D remains unclear. Germline V gene data show CDR1 as MDHEN and CDR2 as SYDVKM. V dropped 3 bases and J dropped 4 bases, with 9 bases sitting between them. The CDR3 extends over 13 amino acids. In nucleotides, the CDR3 is TGTGCCAGCAGTTTGTTTTTTAGAGAGACCCAGTACTTC. Translation gives CASSLFFRETQYF.

This clonotype was recorded many times. The chain employs TRBV29-1 and TRBJ2-3; tentatively, D is TRBD2 (5 bases). The CDR3 is made up of 13 amino acids. V dropped 7 bases and J dropped 8 bases, with 19 bases sitting between them. Germline V gives CDR1 SQVTM, CDR2 ANQGSEA. CDR3 sequence (DNA): TGCAGCGCCCGAATCGGGTCCGCGGGTACGCAGTATTTT. Translating gives CSARIGSAGTQYF.